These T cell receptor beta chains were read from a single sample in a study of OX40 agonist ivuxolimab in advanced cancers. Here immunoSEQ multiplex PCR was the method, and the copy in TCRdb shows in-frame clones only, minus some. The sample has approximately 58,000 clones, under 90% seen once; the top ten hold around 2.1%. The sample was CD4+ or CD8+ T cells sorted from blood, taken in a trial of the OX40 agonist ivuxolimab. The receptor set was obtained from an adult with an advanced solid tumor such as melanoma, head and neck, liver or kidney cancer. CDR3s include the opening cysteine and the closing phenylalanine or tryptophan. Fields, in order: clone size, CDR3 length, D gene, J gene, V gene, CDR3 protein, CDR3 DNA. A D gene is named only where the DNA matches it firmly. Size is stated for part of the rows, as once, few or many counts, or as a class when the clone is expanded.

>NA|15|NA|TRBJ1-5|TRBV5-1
CASSLGQYSNQPQHF
TGCGCCAGCAGCCTAGGACAGTATAGCAATCAGCCCCAGCATTTT
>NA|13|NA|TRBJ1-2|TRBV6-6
CASSYSAASGYTF
TGTGCCAGCAGTTACTCGGCAGCCTCGGGCTACACCTTC
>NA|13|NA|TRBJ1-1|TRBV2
CASGGQPNTEAFF
TGTGCCAGCGGTGGACAGCCCAACACTGAAGCTTTCTTT
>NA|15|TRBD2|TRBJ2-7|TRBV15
CATSRDRLAGGEQYF
TGTGCCACCAGCAGAGATCGCCTAGCGGGAGGCGAGCAGTACTTC
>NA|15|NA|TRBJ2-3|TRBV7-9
CASSLFTREADTQYF
TGTGCCAGCAGCTTATTTACTAGAGAGGCAGATACGCAGTATTTT
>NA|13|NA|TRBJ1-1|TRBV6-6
CASSRRTGAEAFF
TGTGCCAGCAGTAGACGGACTGGGGCTGAAGCTTTCTTT
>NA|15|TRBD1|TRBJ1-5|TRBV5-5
CASSGGTGDNQPQHF
TGTGCCAGCAGTGGAGGGACAGGCGACAATCAGCCCCAGCATTTT
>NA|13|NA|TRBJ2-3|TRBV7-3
CASSLVGTDTQYF
TGTGCCAGCAGCCTAGTCGGGACAGATACGCAGTATTTT
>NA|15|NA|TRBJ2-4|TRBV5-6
CASSWGRLAKNIQYF
TGTGCCAGCAGCTGGGGGAGACTAGCCAAAAACATTCAGTACTTC
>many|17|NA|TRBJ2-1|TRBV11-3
CASSLRGGRSAGNEQFF
TGTGCCAGCAGCTTACGTGGGGGGCGCAGTGCAGGGAATGAGCAGTTCTTC
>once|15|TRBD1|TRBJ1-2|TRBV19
CASSGLDRALDGYTF
TGTGCCAGTAGCGGATTGGACAGGGCCCTCGATGGCTACACCTTC
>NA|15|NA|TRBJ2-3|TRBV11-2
CASSPLAVSTDTQYF
TGTGCCAGCAGCCCCCTAGCTGTTAGCACAGATACGCAGTATTTT
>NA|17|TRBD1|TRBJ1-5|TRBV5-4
CASSSTYRGYGNQPQHF
TGTGCCAGCAGCTCAACTTACAGGGGGTATGGTAATCAGCCCCAGCATTTT
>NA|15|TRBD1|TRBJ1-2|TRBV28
CASSPPGDRDYGYTF
TGTGCCAGCAGTCCCCCAGGCGACAGGGACTATGGCTACACCTTC
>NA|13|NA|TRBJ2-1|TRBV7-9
CASSFSSYNEQFF
TGTGCCAGCAGCTTCTCCAGCTACAATGAGCAGTTCTTC
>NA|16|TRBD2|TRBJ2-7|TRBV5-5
CASSWLLGLSAYEQYF
TGTGCCAGCAGCTGGCTGTTGGGACTATCTGCCTACGAGCAGTACTTC
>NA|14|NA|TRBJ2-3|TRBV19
CASRPPGSTDTQYF
TGTGCCAGTAGACCCCCGGGGAGCACAGATACGCAGTATTTT
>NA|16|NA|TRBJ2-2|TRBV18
CASSSTGFRDTGELFF
TGTGCCAGCTCATCCACAGGGTTTCGGGACACCGGGGAGCTGTTTTTT
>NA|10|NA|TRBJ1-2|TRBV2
CASSEHGYTF
TGTGCCAGCAGCGAACATGGCTACACCTTC
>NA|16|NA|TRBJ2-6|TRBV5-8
CASSRRTASGANVLTF
TGTGCCAGCAGCAGACGGACAGCCTCTGGGGCCAACGTCCTGACTTTC
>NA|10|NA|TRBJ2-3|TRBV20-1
CSAVGRAQYF
TGCAGTGCTGTCGGTAGGGCGCAGTATTTT
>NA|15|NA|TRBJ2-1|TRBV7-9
CASSLEGFMGNEQFF
TGTGCCAGCAGCTTAGAGGGTTTTATGGGGAATGAGCAGTTCTTC
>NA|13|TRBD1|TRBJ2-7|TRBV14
CASSRDREGEQYF
TGTGCCAGCAGCCGGGACAGGGAGGGCGAGCAGTACTTC
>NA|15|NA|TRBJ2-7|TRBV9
CASSPRAAPGYEQYF
TGTGCCAGCAGCCCTAGAGCGGCCCCCGGCTACGAGCAGTACTTC
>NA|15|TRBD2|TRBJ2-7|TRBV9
CASSVEGGGAGEQYF
TGTGCCAGCAGCGTAGAAGGCGGGGGGGCTGGGGAGCAGTACTTC
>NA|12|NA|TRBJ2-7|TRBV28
CATATGSYEQYF
TGTGCCACCGCGACAGGCTCCTACGAGCAGTACTTC
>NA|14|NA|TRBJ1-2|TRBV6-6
CASSYSMGYYGYTF
TGTGCCAGCAGTTACTCGATGGGGTACTATGGCTACACCTTC
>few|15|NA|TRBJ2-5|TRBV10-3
CAISEAVAAQETQYF
TGTGCCATCAGTGAAGCGGTGGCAGCTCAAGAGACCCAGTACTTC
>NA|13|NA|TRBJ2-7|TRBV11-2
CASSLDSPYEQYF
TGTGCCAGCAGCTTAGATTCCCCATACGAGCAGTACTTC
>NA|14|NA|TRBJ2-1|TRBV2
CASSESRSLNEQFF
TGTGCCAGCAGTGAATCGCGGAGTCTCAATGAGCAGTTCTTC
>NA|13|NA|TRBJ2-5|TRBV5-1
CASSLAGAETQYF
TGCGCCAGCAGCTTGGCCGGGGCAGAGACCCAGTACTTC
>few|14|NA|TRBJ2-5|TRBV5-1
CASSLPTDQETQYF
TGCGCCAGCAGCTTGCCGACGGACCAAGAGACCCAGTACTTC
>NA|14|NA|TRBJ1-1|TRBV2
CASSIQGGRTEAFF
TGTGCCAGCAGTATACAAGGCGGCAGGACTGAAGCTTTCTTT